This passage covers 8 T cell receptor beta chains from one sample sequenced in a study of blood T cell repertoires in COVID-19. Here immunoSEQ multiplex PCR was the method, and the copy in TCRdb shows in-frame clones only, minus some. The data show just over 95,000 clones, more than 75% seen once. The sample was peripheral blood. The receptors originated from an elderly man with acute or convalescent COVID-19.

This chain links TRBV6-5 with TRBJ1-5, with 7 bases that match TRBD1. Germline loops: CDR1 MNHEY, CDR2 SVGAGI. The CDR3 has 15 residues. V lost 4 bases to trimming and J lost 6 bases; unmatched junction nucleotides: 9. The CDR3 is CASSSGQWGGQPQHF. DNA for the CDR3: TGTGCCAGCAGTTCGGGACAGTGGGGCGGTCAGCCCCAGCATTTT.

The genes are TRBV19 and TRBJ1-2; 8 positions match TRBD1. From germline, CDR1 is LNHDA and CDR2 SQIVND (reference sequence). With V trimmed by 5 bases and J by 1 base, 6 bases remained unmatched. This CDR3 spans 15 amino acids. The CDR3 spells CASSLDRAYNYGYTF. DNA of the CDR3: TGTGCCAGTAGTCTGGACAGGGCCTATAACTATGGCTACACCTTC.

This sequence joins TRBV28 and TRBJ2-1, with D maybe TRBD1 (6 bases). With 1 base removed from V and 6 bases from J, the gap between germline ends came to 13 bases. Per the germline V gene, CDR1 is MDHEN and CDR2 is SYDVKM. CDR3 length: 15 residues. CDR3 bases: TGTGCCAGCAGTTTATTTGGGGGCGCAATCAATGAGCAGTTCTTC. It is translated as CASSLFGGAINEQFF.

The V call is TRBV30, the J call TRBJ1-4; 7 bases are a match to TRBD1. CDR3 size: 13 residues. Germline V CDR1 and CDR2: GTSNPN, SVGIG (reference sequence). Trimming took 1 base from V and 8 from J; bases not matched to a gene: 4. Written as DNA, the CDR3 is TGTGCCTGGAGTGGACAGGGCGACGAAAAACTGTTTTTT. Encoded protein: CAWSGQGDEKLFF.

CDR3 loop: CASSPTDRIIQETQYF. CDR3 coding DNA: TGTGCCAGCAGCCCAACCGACAGGATAATACAAGAGACCCAGTACTTC. The chain employs TRBV5-8 and TRBJ2-5; weak D call: TRBD1 (6 bases). Trimming shortened V by 4 bases and J by 2 bases, and 18 bases separated the two germline ends. There are 16 residues in the CDR3. In germline, CDR1 is SGHTS, CDR2 YDEGEE.

The rearrangement joins TRBV28 to TRBJ2-2, with a tentative D call TRBD2 (5 bases). Germline loops: CDR1 MDHEN, CDR2 SYDVKM. CDR3 length: 12 residues. V was cut by 11 bases and J by 6 bases, with 13 bases left in between. CDR3 loop: CAEGTGPGELFF. Here the CDR3 DNA reads TGTGCCGAGGGCACCGGACCCGGGGAGCTGTTTTTT.

The V call is TRBV27, the J call TRBJ2-7; 10 positions match TRBD1. The CDR3 contains 14 residues. With V trimmed by 7 bases and J by 6 bases, 9 bases remained unmatched. From germline, CDR1 is MNHEY and CDR2 SMNVEV (reference sequence). CDR3 residues: CASNRQGAWTEQYF. The DNA of the CDR3 is TGTGCCAGCAACAGACAGGGGGCTTGGACCGAGCAGTACTTC.

The V call is TRBV29-1, the J call TRBJ1-2, with 7 nucleotides matching TRBD1. The length of the CDR3 is 13 residues. With 1 base clipped from V and 3 bases from J, the junction kept 2 bases outside the gene matches. Looked up from germline, CDR1 is SQVTM and CDR2 is ANQGSEA. CDR3 protein: CSVEGTGYYGYTF. The CDR3 DNA follows: TGCAGCGTTGAAGGGACAGGATACTATGGCTACACCTTC. Variable domain in full (rest from reference TRBV29-1 and TRBJ1-2): SAVISQKPSRDICQRGTSLTIQCQVDSQVTMMFWYRQQPGQSLTLIATANQGSEATYESGFVIDKFPISRPNLTFSTLTVSNMSPEDSSIYLCSVEGTGYYGYTFGSGTRLTVV.